These T cell receptor beta chains were read from a single sample in a study of blood T cell repertoires in COVID-19. Assay used: immunoSEQ multiplex PCR; TCRdb lists only in-frame clones, some missing. This sample carries around 200,000 clones, 75% to 90% of them seen once, and the ten largest clones take 5.5% to 7.5%. Sequencing was done on a sample of peripheral blood. The source of these receptors is a man aged 40-49 years with acute or convalescent COVID-19. The CDR3 runs from the conserved cysteine through the conserved F or W. Fields, in order: clone size, J gene, V gene, D gene, CDR3 protein, CDR3 DNA. The D gene is left open where the match is weak. Clone size is shown for a subset of rows, as once, few, many or a class of expanded clone.

>-|TRBJ1-4|TRBV6-5|TRBD1
CASSRTGVNEKLFF
TGTGCCAGCAGCCGGACAGGGGTTAATGAAAAACTGTTTTTT
>-|TRBJ1-2|TRBV5-1|TRBD1
CASRGTGRYGYTF
TGCGCCAGCAGGGGGACAGGGCGTTATGGCTACACCTTC
>-|TRBJ1-1|TRBV18|TRBD1
CASSPAGTGGTEAFF
TGTGCCAGCTCACCTGCCGGGACAGGGGGCACTGAAGCTTTCTTT
>-|TRBJ2-1|TRBV18|-
CASFIRVNGGEQFF
TGTGCCAGCTTCATCCGGGTAAATGGCGGTGAGCAGTTCTTC
>few|TRBJ2-2|TRBV2|-
CASSEARTNTGELFF
TGTGCCAGCAGTGAAGCGCGGACGAACACCGGGGAGCTGTTTTTT
>-|TRBJ2-1|TRBV7-2|-
CASSFLYNEQFF
TGTGCCAGCAGCTTCCTCTACAATGAGCAGTTCTTC
>-|TRBJ1-4|TRBV6-1|-
CASSEERVTNEKLFF
TGTGCCAGCAGTGAAGAGAGGGTAACTAATGAAAAACTGTTTTTT
>-|TRBJ1-6|TRBV6-5|TRBD1
CASSRTGGLDSPLHF
TGTGCCAGCAGTCGGACAGGGGGTTTGGATTCACCCCTCCACTTT
>-|TRBJ2-7|TRBV10-3|TRBD2
CAISGGGNYYEQYF
TGTGCCATCAGTGGGGGGGGGAACTACTACGAGCAGTACTTC
>-|TRBJ1-4|TRBV19|TRBD1
CASSLGTGTATNEKLFF
TGTGCCAGTAGCCTCGGGACAGGGACTGCAACTAATGAAAAACTGTTTTTT
>-|TRBJ2-7|TRBV5-1|TRBD1
CASANRQGTHEQYF
TGCGCCAGCGCCAACCGACAGGGGACGCACGAGCAGTACTTC
>-|TRBJ2-7|TRBV6-5|TRBD1
CASSYSSRGQEQYF
TGTGCCAGCAGTTACTCGAGCAGGGGACAGGAGCAGTACTTC
>-|TRBJ1-2|TRBV29-1|-
CSVGTDKSLWSYTF
TGCAGCGTAGGAACGGACAAGAGCCTATGGAGCTACACCTTC
>-|TRBJ2-5|TRBV5-4|TRBD2
CASSIGLAGGPETQYF
TGTGCCAGCAGCATAGGACTAGCGGGGGGGCCGGAGACCCAGTACTTC
>-|TRBJ1-5|TRBV7-2|-
CASSSDGGNQPQHF
TGTGCCAGCAGCTCGGACGGGGGGAATCAGCCCCAGCATTTT
>once|TRBJ2-1|TRBV19|-
CASSTGQLYNEQFF
TGTGCCAGTAGTACGGGACAACTCTACAATGAGCAGTTCTTC
>once|TRBJ1-6|TRBV25-1|-
CASTDGSYNSPLHF
TGTGCCAGCACTGACGGCTCCTATAATTCACCCCTCCACTTT
>few|TRBJ1-6|TRBV6-5|TRBD1
CASSYSWTGDSPLHF
TGTGCCAGCAGTTACTCTTGGACAGGGGATTCACCCCTCCACTTT
>-|TRBJ2-2|TRBV19|TRBD1
CASRRGLLSGELFF
TGTGCCAGTAGAAGGGGGCTTTTGTCCGGGGAGCTGTTTTTT
>-|TRBJ2-3|TRBV15|TRBD2
CATSKTSGFADTQYF
TGTGCCACCAGCAAGACTAGCGGGTTCGCAGATACGCAGTATTTT
>-|TRBJ2-1|TRBV11-3|TRBD2
CASSFSGGASDEQFF
TGTGCCAGCAGCTTCAGCGGGGGGGCATCGGATGAGCAGTTCTTC
>-|TRBJ2-3|TRBV4-1|TRBD2
CASSQVGTSGAGEYF
TGCGCCAGCAGCCAAGTGGGGACTAGCGGGGCTGGGGAGTATTTT